This TCR beta chain was identified during a study of T cells in localized non-small cell lung cancer. Germline lookup yields CDR1 MNHNS and CDR2 SASEGT. The CDR3 has 14 amino acids. V was clipped by 7 bases and J by 4 bases, with 17 bases between them. Some clones are missing from TCRdb's copy, which holds only in-frame ones; the method was immunoSEQ multiplex PCR. The sample has tens of thousands of clones; approximately 80% are singletons. V usage is TRBV6-1 and J usage is TRBJ2-7; a possible D gene is TRBD2 (6 bases). The sequence came from a man between 40 and 70 years old with stage II lung adenocarcinoma. The sequences come from PBMCs, collected before any cancer treatment. The CDR3 region has the DNA TGTGCCAGCACGGGAGCATATTGGAATTACGAGCAGTACTTC. Its translation is CASTGAYWNYEQYF.